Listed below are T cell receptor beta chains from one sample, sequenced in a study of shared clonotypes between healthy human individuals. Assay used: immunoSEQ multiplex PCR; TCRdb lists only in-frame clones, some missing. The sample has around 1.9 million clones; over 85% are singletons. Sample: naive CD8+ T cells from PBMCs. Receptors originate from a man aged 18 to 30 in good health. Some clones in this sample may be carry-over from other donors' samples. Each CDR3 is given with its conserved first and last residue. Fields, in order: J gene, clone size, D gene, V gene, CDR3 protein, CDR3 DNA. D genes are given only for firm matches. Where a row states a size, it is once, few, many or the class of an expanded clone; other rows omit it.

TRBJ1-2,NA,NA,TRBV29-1,CSVVGPDGYTF,TGCAGCGTTGTAGGGCCGGATGGCTACACCTTC
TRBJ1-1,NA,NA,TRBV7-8,CASSLAQAGQEAFF,TGTGCCAGCAGCTTAGCTCAAGCAGGGCAGGAGGCTTTCTTT
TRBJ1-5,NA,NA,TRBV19,CASSIGWGPQHF,TGTGCCAGTAGTATTGGTTGGGGGCCCCAGCATTTT
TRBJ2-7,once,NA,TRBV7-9,CASSLVGGLRESPSYEQYF,TGTGCCAGCAGCTTAGTCGGGGGGCTTCGGGAGTCGCCTTCCTACGAGCAGTACTTC
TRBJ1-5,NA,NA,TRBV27,CASSLWVGQPQHF,TGTGCCAGCAGTTTATGGGTAGGTCAGCCCCAGCATTTT
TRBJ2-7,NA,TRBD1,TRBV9,CASQGQANYEQYF,TGTGCCTCCCAGGGACAGGCCAACTACGAGCAGTACTTC
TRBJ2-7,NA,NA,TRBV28,CASSEKGLGYEQYF,TGTGCCAGCAGCGAAAAGGGTTTAGGTTACGAGCAGTACTTC
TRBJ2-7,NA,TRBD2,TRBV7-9,CASSPPSGGLTYEQYF,TGTGCCAGCAGCCCCCCTAGCGGGGGCCTAACCTACGAGCAGTACTTC
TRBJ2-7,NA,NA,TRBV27,CASSSTPGLSEQYF,TGTGCCAGCAGTTCCACCCCGGGGTTGAGCGAGCAGTACTTC
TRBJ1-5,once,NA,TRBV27,CASSDRDGNQPQHF,TGTGCCAGCAGCGACCGGGACGGAAATCAGCCCCAGCATTTT
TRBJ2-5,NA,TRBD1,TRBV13,CASSSDRGGETQYF,TGTGCCAGCAGCTCGGACAGGGGGGGAGAGACCCAGTACTTC
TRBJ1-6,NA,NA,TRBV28,CASSRLWDSPLHF,TGTGCCAGCAGCCGCCTCTGGGATTCACCCCTCCACTTT
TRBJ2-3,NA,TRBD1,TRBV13,CASSRQGFYTDTQYF,TGTGCCAGCAGCCGACAGGGCTTCTACACAGATACGCAGTATTTT
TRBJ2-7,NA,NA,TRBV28,CASAPSLHRGWYEQYF,TGTGCCAGCGCCCCCAGCCTCCATCGGGGGTGGTACGAGCAGTACTTC
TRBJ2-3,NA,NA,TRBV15,CAVRPDTDTQYF,TGTGCCGTTCGTCCCGACACAGATACGCAGTATTTT